This TCR beta chain is drawn from a study of regulatory and conventional T cells in RAG deficiency. Per the germline V gene, CDR1 is KGHSH and CDR2 is LQKENI. This CDR3 is 17 amino acids long. With regard to this clone: The junction shows a germline mismatch at one end, possibly a read error. This same CDR3 is encoded by further DNA sequences in the sample.

TCRdb's table, derived via immunoSEQ multiplex PCR, lists solely in-frame clones and lacks some. The sample has 9,500 to 15,000 clones, roughly 95% seen once. Genomic DNA came from blood regulatory T cells gated CD4+ CD25-high CD127-low. The data were also submitted as part of a second study, on regulatory T cells. This second report adds: The PCR used 52 TRBV and 13 TRBJ primers.

The sequenced sample consisted of CD127- CD25+ CD4+ Tregs sorted from blood. This TCR came from a human donor in good health. V usage is TRBV18 and J usage is TRBJ1-6; tentative D call: TRBD1 (6 bases). The CDR3 DNA follows: TGTGCCAGCTCACCGCGGGGGCCTAGTTCCTATAATTCCCCCCTCCACTTT. Protein product: CASSPRGPSSYNSPLHF.